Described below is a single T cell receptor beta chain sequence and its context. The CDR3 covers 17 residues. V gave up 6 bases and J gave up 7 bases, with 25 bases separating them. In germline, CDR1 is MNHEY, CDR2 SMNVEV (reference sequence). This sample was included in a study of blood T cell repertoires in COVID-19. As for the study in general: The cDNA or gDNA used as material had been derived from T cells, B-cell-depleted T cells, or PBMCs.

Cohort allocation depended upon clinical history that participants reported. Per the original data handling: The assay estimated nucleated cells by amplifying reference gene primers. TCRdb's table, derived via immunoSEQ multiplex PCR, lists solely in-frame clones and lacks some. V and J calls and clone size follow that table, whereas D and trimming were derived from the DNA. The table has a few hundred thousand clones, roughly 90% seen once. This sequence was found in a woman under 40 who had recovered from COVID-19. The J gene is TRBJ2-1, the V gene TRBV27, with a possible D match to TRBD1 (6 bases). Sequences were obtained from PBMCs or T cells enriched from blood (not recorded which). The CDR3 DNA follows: TGTGCCAGCAGAACTTGGGGGCCAGGGAGAAGTATTAATGAGCAGTTCTTC. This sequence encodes CASRTWGPGRSINEQFF.